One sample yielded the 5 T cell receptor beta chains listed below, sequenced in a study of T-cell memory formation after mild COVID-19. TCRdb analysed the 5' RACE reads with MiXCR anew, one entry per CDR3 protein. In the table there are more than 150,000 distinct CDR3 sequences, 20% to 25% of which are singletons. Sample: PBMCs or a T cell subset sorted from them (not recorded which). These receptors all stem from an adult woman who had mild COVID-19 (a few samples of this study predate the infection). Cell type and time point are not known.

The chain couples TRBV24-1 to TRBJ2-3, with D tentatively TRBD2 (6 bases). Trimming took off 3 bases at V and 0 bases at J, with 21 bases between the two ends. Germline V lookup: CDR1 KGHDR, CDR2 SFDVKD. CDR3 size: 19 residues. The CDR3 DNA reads TGTGCCACCAGTGATAGGAATTACCGGGACTCCCCTAGCACAGATACGCAGTATTTT. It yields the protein CATSDRNYRDSPSTDTQYF.

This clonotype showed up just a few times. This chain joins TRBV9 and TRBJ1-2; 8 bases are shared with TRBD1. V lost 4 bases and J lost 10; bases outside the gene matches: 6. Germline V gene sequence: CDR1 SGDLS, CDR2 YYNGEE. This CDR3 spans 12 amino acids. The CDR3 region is CASSIGQGAYTF. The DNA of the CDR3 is TGTGCCAGCAGCATAGGACAGGGAGCCTACACCTTC.

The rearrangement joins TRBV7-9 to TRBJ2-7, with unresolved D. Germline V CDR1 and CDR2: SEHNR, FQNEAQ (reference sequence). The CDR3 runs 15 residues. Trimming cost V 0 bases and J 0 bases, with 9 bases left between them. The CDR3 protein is CASSLADTPSYEQYF. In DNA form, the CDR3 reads TGTGCCAGCAGCTTAGCCGACACCCCCTCCTACGAGCAGTACTTC.

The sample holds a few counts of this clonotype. The CDR3 sequence: CASITRRRDNYEQYF. CDR3 in DNA: TGTGCCAGCATCACCCGAAGGCGGGACAACTACGAGCAGTACTTC. V usage is TRBV7-3 and J usage is TRBJ2-7; perhaps D is TRBD1 or TRBD2 (6 bases each). CDR3 length equals 15 residues. Germline-derived CDR1 and CDR2 are SGHTA and FQGTGA. Trimming took 7 bases from V and 3 from J, leaving 19 bases between them.

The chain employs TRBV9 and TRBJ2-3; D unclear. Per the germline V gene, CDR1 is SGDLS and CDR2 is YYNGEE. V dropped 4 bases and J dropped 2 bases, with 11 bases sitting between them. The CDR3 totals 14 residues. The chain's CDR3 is CASSPRSDTDTQYF. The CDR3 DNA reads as TGTGCCAGCAGCCCCCGTTCGGACACAGATACGCAGTATTTT.